This entry describes one T cell receptor beta chain. Its specific antigen is unknown. Nothing much larger sits one base from this clone, and base qualities are not available. The immunoSEQ Assay, a bias-controlled multiplex PCR, was used to amplify TCRbeta CDR3 regions from genomic DNA. Under the source paper's analysis protocol: Nucleated cell counts per sample were estimated from amplification of reference gene primers within the assay. To quantify the absolute abundance of each unique TCRbeta CDR3 rearrangement, sequence reads were collapsed and filtered. For each sample, productive Simpson clonality was calculated as the square root of Simpson's diversity index over productive rearrangements. TCRdb limited this immuneACCESS table to in-frame rearrangements with V and J called. A share of clones is missing; checked studies link under half to unresolved V genes, and the rest is unexplained. V, J and clone size are those of that table, while D and trimming were read from the DNA. Present in this sample are about 230,000 clones, more than 75% of which were seen just once. The ten largest account for under 14% of the sample.

This entry belongs to a study of blood T cell repertoires in COVID-19 (dated by TCRdb to 2020 to 2022). In terms of the full investigation: The collaborator samples originated in the United States, Italy and Spain and spanned the acute and convalescent phases of COVID-19. The prospective study material was composed of cDNA or gDNA derived from T cells, B-cell-depleted T cells, or PBMCs. Subjects who had been exposed to COVID-19, were actively infected with it, or had recovered from it provided the deeply sampled blood TCRbeta repertoires that made up the dataset. The repertoires were made available in a free public database intended to serve as a resource for research on the immune response to SARS-CoV-2. Samples were obtained from the ongoing ImmuneRACE study (first 160 participants) and from over 1,000 subjects provided by 6 global collaborators. Nearly every sample came with metadata listing a de-identified subject ID, COVID-19 status, age in years and sex. Where HLA class I and class II types were available, the types were taken from metadata supplied by the sample provider, not from assay-based typing.

Counted from cysteine to phenylalanine, this CDR3 has 16 amino acids. This entry keeps only the CDR3 DNA: 48 bases, framed from base 1. Study-level results and caveats: The amount of clinical and demographic metadata varied by source and participant and was provided uncurated.

In Seattle, one collaborating source enrolled patients while the infection was active and tracked those patients longitudinally over the course of disease. Each collaborating institution followed its own protocols to collect whole blood in K2EDTA tubes. Collaborator samples were shipped for TCRbeta analysis as frozen whole blood, isolated PBMCs, or DNA extracted from either sample type. The sample comprised peripheral blood. The chain uses TRBV12-1 and TRBJ2-2; the DNA was not used to check the table's D call, TRBD1. TRBV12-1 is deemed a pseudogene. The TCR was taken from a man in his forties or fifties with COVID-19, enrolled during active disease. The nucleotide sequence is given as TGTGCCAGCAGCTTCCCGGGACAGGGGCTGGGCGGGGAGCTGTTTTTT. The resulting protein is CASSFPGQGLGGELFF.